This T cell receptor beta chain was sequenced during a study of cytomegalovirus exposure and HLA in healthy donors. Sequenced by immunoSEQ multiplex PCR; TCRdb stores in-frame clones only, minus some. The profile covers 250,000 to 400,000 clones, with approximately 86% appearing a single time and about 1.2% taken by the ten largest. Study observations and caveats: TCR clusters originating in the first cohort tended to co-occur in the 100 to 150 validation repertoires, according to a later analysis. Most observed TCR sequences were rare, whereas some public TCRs were detected in many donors.

V was trimmed by 6 bases and J by 3 bases, leaving 14 bases between them. This CDR3 is built from 14 residues. The germline CDR1 and CDR2 sequences are MNHEY and SVGAGI. This clone was recorded once. Its antigen is as yet unknown. The specimen sequenced was PBMCs. The rearrangement uses TRBV6-5 and TRBJ1-1; no reliable D call. The receptor was derived from a woman younger than 45 in good health and CMV-seropositive. The chain's CDR3 is CASRDTIGDTEAFF. The CDR3 DNA reads TGTGCCAGCAGGGATACCATTGGGGACACTGAAGCTTTCTTT.